The 9 T cell receptor beta chains in this list originate from one sample, sequenced in a study of PD-1 blockade in mismatch repair-deficient tumors. Clones were read by immunoSEQ multiplex PCR, and TCRdb kept only the in-frame ones, dropping some. Among around 50,000 clones, roughly 82% were seen once, and the ten largest hold roughly 3.5%. Sequences were derived from PBMCs, sampled before pembrolizumab treatment. Receptors originate from an adult with mismatch repair-deficient cancer.

This clone has just a few counts. The J gene is TRBJ2-2, the V gene TRBV30; 7 bases map to TRBD2. The trim removed 2 bases at V and 4 bases at J, leaving 7 bases unmatched. Per germline, CDR1 GTSNPN and CDR2 SVGIG (reference sequence). CDR3 size: 15 residues. CDR3 in amino acids: CAWSSRGSITGELFF. CDR3 bases: TGTGCCTGGAGTTCGCGGGGGAGTATCACCGGGGAGCTGTTTTTT.

This chain joins TRBV5-1 and TRBJ2-2, with D unclear. Germline CDR1 and CDR2: SGHRS and YFSETQ. There are 17 residues in the CDR3. The V and J ends lost 0 bases and 1 base respectively, with 13 bases between them. The CDR3 sequence: CASSLAQPMKNTGELFF. CDR3 nucleotide sequence: TGCGCCAGCAGCTTGGCACAACCAATGAAGAACACCGGGGAGCTGTTTTTT.

For the CDR3, the DNA is TGTGCCAGCAGGGTCGGACTAGCGGGAGTCGAGCAGTACTTC. It encodes CASRVGLAGVEQYF. The chain links TRBV27 to TRBJ2-7, with 13 bases lining up with TRBD2. The CDR3 sequence is 14 residues long. CDR1 and CDR2 from the germline V gene are MNHEY and SMNVEV (reference sequence). The trim removed 6 bases at V and 6 bases at J, leaving 5 bases unmatched.

This chain joins TRBV5-5 and TRBJ1-3, with no clear D. V was shortened by 0 bases and J by 0 bases, with 10 bases between the two germline ends. The CDR3 runs to 16 residues. Germline CDR1 reads SGHKS; CDR2 reads YYEKEE (reference sequence). The CDR3 nucleotides read TGTGCCAGCAGCTTGGGGGCCTCAAGCTCTGGAAACACCATATATTTT. It yields the protein CASSLGASSSGNTIYF.

This sequence joins TRBV11-2 and TRBJ2-7, with D hard to call. The CDR3 totals 12 residues. Germline-derived CDR1 and CDR2 are SGHAT and FQNNGV. The V end was cut by 2 bases, the J end by 0 bases, with 2 bases between. The CDR3 loop reads CASSLSSYEQYF. The CDR3 coding sequence is TGTGCCAGCAGCTTATCCTCCTACGAGCAGTACTTC.

In its sample, this clone is medium-sized. V gene TRBV7-6 combines with J gene TRBJ2-3; TRBD2 might be the D (5 bases). Germline CDR1 and CDR2: SGHVS and FNYEAQ. Trimming cost V 2 bases and J 0 bases, with 12 bases left between them. There are 16 residues in the CDR3. The CDR3 nucleotides are TGTGCCAGCAGCTTATTCGGGCGGAGGAGCACAGATACGCAGTATTTT. It yields the protein CASSLFGRRSTDTQYF.

The chain links TRBV5-5 to TRBJ1-3, with D perhaps matching TRBD1 (6 bases). CDR1 and CDR2 from the germline V gene are SGHKS and YYEKEE (reference sequence). The CDR3 is 15 amino acids. V lost 4 bases to trimming and J lost 4 bases, with 15 bases between them. For the CDR3, the DNA is TGTGCCAGCAGCCAAGATGAGGGGGGAGGAAACACCATATATTTT. Translated: CASSQDEGGGNTIYF. Using reference TRBV5-5 and TRBJ1-3 for the parts outside the CDR3, the full variable domain is DAGVTQSPTHLIKTRGQQVTLRCSPISGHKSVSWYQQVLGQGPQFIFQYYEKEERGRGNFPDRFSARQFPNYSSELNVNALLLGDSALYLCASSQDEGGGNTIYFGEGSWLTVV.

The rearrangement joins TRBV19 to TRBJ2-5; 9 nucleotides align to TRBD1. V shed 2 bases, J shed 5 bases, and the junction held 6 bases outside the gene matches. The CDR3 is 15 residues long. CDR1 is LNHDA, CDR2 SQIVND, per germline (reference sequence). CDR3 sequence (DNA): TGTGCCAGTAGTATACCGGGACAGGGAACGGAGACCCAGTACTTC. It translates to CASSIPGQGTETQYF.

The V call is TRBV7-9, the J call TRBJ2-6; 15 bases fit TRBD2. Trimming removed 4 bases from V and 4 bases from J; junction bases left unmatched: 8. Looked up from germline, CDR1 is SEHNR and CDR2 is FQNEAQ (reference sequence). The CDR3 loop spans 19 amino acids. The CDR3 here is CASSSGLAGGPQGANVLTF. In DNA, the CDR3 is TGTGCCAGCAGCTCCGGACTAGCGGGAGGGCCGCAAGGGGCCAACGTCCTGACTTTC.